The clone carrying this T cell receptor beta chain has ten or more counts. This specimen belongs to a study of Graves' ophthalmopathy and Graves' hyperthyroidism. Amplification targeted the TCR beta CDR3 regions, with RNA transcripts as the source material. HTBI primers were employed in first-round RT-PCR, then a second-round multiplex PCR followed. TCRdb re-called the multiplex PCR reads through MiXCR, storing one row per CDR3 protein. The table has roughly 300,000 distinct CDR3 sequences, roughly 16% seen once. The TCR comes from an adult man with Graves' ophthalmopathy. The specimen was peripheral blood.

The CDR3, as DNA: TGTGCCAGCAGCTTAACTAGCGGGGGGGCGAACACCGGGGAGCTGTTTTTT. It is translated as CASSLTSGGANTGELFF. The chain is built from TRBV7-2 and TRBJ2-2; TRBD2 matches 13 bases. This CDR3 contains 17 residues. The V and J ends lost 2 bases and 0 bases, in that order; junction bases with no gene match: 0. CDR1 and CDR2 (germline): SGHTA, FQGNSA.